These 27 T cell receptor beta chains came from one sample sequenced in a study of human T cells and chemical hapten exposure. Time point here: patch test 2, 6 weeks after DPC sensitization. Stated treatment: therapeutic diphenylcyclopropenone sensitization with weekly scalp DPC. TCRdb redid the calling of the RACE reads with MiXCR, one entry per CDR3 protein. The data hold tens of thousands of distinct CDR3 sequences, with about 8% observed a single time. This specimen was whole blood, taken in connection with sensitization to the hapten diphenylcyclopropenone (DPC). The source is a woman in her fifties or sixties with alopecia areata. Some clones in this sample may be carry-over from other donors' samples.

This clonotype showed up many times. The rearrangement joins TRBV3-1 to TRBJ2-3; D perhaps matches TRBD2 (6 bases). V lost 1 base, J lost 1 base, and 18 bases lay in between. The CDR3 runs to 18 residues. Germline V lookup: CDR1 LGHDT, CDR2 YNNKEL (reference sequence). As DNA, the CDR3 is TGTGCCAGCAGCCAAGTATGGTCGGCTAGCGACGGCACAGATACGCAGTATTTT. Amino acids: CASSQVWSASDGTDTQYF.

V is TRBV29-1 and J is TRBJ2-7; 8 nucleotides align to TRBD2. The length of the CDR3 is 13 residues. Germline CDR1 reads SQVTM; CDR2 reads ANQGSEA. Germline trimming cut 6 bases from V and 2 bases from J; bases unmatched to any gene: 6. The CDR3 coding sequence is TGCAGCGTGCAAGGCGGGGGGACCTACGAGCAGTACTTC. Translating it yields CSVQGGGTYEQYF.

This clonotype came up a few times. V usage is TRBV6-2 or TRBV6-3 and J usage is TRBJ1-1; D remains unclear. V lost 0 bases, J lost 1 base, and 3 bases lay in between. In germline, CDR1 is MNHEY, CDR2 SVGEGT. The CDR3 is 13 residues long. The CDR3, as DNA: TGTGCCAGCAGTTACTCGGAGAACACTGAAGCTTTCTTT. Translating gives CASSYSENTEAFF.

Ten or more counts support this clonotype. The V gene is TRBV11-2, the J gene TRBJ1-1; TRBD1 might be the D (6 bases). Germline-derived CDR1 and CDR2 are SGHAT and FQNNGV. With 1 base removed from V and 6 bases from J, the gap between germline ends came to 15 bases. The CDR3 is 15 amino acids. Here the CDR3 DNA reads TGTGCCAGCAGCTTAGTCGCACAGGGTAGCTCTGAAGCTTTCTTT. This sequence encodes CASSLVAQGSSEAFF.

This clonotype was seen at least ten times. The chain recombines TRBV7-6 with TRBJ2-2, with 8 nucleotides matching TRBD1. The length of the CDR3 is 17 residues. Germline trimming cut 0 bases from V and 5 bases from J; bases unmatched to any gene: 8. The germline gives CDR1 SGHVS, CDR2 FNYEAQ. The DNA for the CDR3 is TGTGCCAGCAGCTTAGCGGTGGGACAGGTGCTTACCGGGGAGCTGTTTTTT. Amino acids: CASSLAVGQVLTGELFF.

The genes are TRBV10-3 and TRBJ2-7; D assignment may be TRBD1 or TRBD2 (5 bases each). The CDR3 is 13 amino acids. Trimming took 3 bases from V and 1 from J, leaving 7 bases between them. The germline gives CDR1 ENHRY, CDR2 SYGVKD. CDR3: CAISDRESYEQYF. In nucleotides, the CDR3 is TGTGCCATCAGTGACAGGGAGTCCTACGAGCAGTACTTC.

The rearrangement links TRBV29-1 to TRBJ2-1; D is uncertain. CDR3 length: 11 amino acids. Germline V gives CDR1 SQVTM, CDR2 ANQGSEA. V dropped 7 bases and J dropped 10 bases, with 14 bases sitting between them. CDR3 protein: CSALIYGEQFF. In DNA form, the CDR3 reads TGCAGCGCCCTTATCTATGGGGAGCAGTTCTTC.

This clonotype was recorded at least ten times. The chain couples TRBV6-1 to TRBJ2-7; 7 bases align to TRBD1. CDR1 is MNHNS and CDR2 is SASEGT in the germline V gene. This CDR3 has 12 residues. The trim removed 6 bases at V and 6 bases at J, leaving 5 bases unmatched. In nucleotides, the CDR3 is TGTGCCAGCAGGTTGACAGGGCCCGAGCAGTACTTC. Protein product: CASRLTGPEQYF.

This clonotype was counted many times. V usage is TRBV27 and J usage is TRBJ1-6; D is unclear. CDR3 length: 17 amino acids. Deletions cut 6 bases from V and 1 base from J, with 16 bases between. Per the germline V gene, CDR1 is MNHEY and CDR2 is SMNVEV (reference sequence). CDR3 sequence: CASRPEKFLSYNSPLHF. CDR3 sequence (DNA): TGTGCCAGCAGACCCGAAAAGTTCCTTTCCTATAATTCACCCCTCCACTTT.

The chain joins TRBV5-6 to TRBJ1-1; 7 nucleotides agree with TRBD1. The CDR3 contains 15 residues. CDR1 SGHDT and CDR2 YYEEEE come from the germline V gene. J lost 4 bases, V lost 3 bases, and 9 bases had no gene match. CDR3 protein: CASSSTGARGTEAFF. The DNA of the CDR3 is TGTGCCAGCAGCTCAACAGGGGCGCGGGGCACTGAAGCTTTCTTT.

This chain joins TRBV6-2 or TRBV6-3 and TRBJ2-2; D gene unclear. This CDR3 is 12 amino acids long. Germline V gene sequence: CDR1 MNHEY, CDR2 SVGEGT. V lost 5 bases, J lost 11 bases, and 12 bases lay in between. This CDR3 is CASSNPLSELFF. The CDR3, as DNA: TGTGCCAGCAGTAACCCTCTGTCCGAGCTGTTTTTT.

This clonotype was detected a few times. The chain is built from TRBV20-1 and TRBJ2-3; TRBD1 aligns across 11 bases. The CDR3 runs to 13 residues. The germline V gene has CDR1 DFQATT and CDR2 SNEGSKA (reference sequence). V was clipped by 5 bases and J by 4 bases; unmatched bases: 2. Here the CDR3 reads CSAGTGGADTQYF. The DNA of the CDR3 is TGCAGTGCTGGGACAGGGGGGGCAGATACGCAGTATTTT.

The chain combines TRBV27 with TRBJ2-3; 9 bases match TRBD2. Germline assignment: CDR1 MNHEY and CDR2 SMNVEV (reference sequence). This CDR3 region has 15 residues. The trim removed 6 bases at V and 5 bases at J, leaving 9 bases unmatched. As DNA, the CDR3 is TGTGCCAGCAGCCCTCGAGCGGGGGGTGTAGATACGCAGTATTTT. This translates into CASSPRAGGVDTQYF.

This clonotype was picked up a small number of times. The gene calls are TRBV6-1 and TRBJ1-1, with a tentative D call TRBD1 (5 bases). Deletions cut 4 bases from V and 0 bases from J, with 9 bases between. Germline values: CDR1 MNHNS, CDR2 SASEGT. The length of the CDR3 is 14 residues. CDR3 region: CASSVIQVNTEAFF. The CDR3 nucleotides are TGTGCCAGCAGTGTTATACAGGTGAACACTGAAGCTTTCTTT.

V is TRBV20-1 and J is TRBJ2-1; D is unclear. With 6 bases removed from V and 2 bases from J, the gap between germline ends came to 11 bases. The CDR3 sequence is 13 residues long. Germline CDR1 is DFQATT and CDR2 is SNEGSKA (reference sequence). The CDR3 DNA is TGCAGTGCAGGGTCCCCCGCCTACAATGAGCAGTTCTTC. Translation: CSAGSPAYNEQFF.

This clonotype was detected only a few times. The CDR3 nucleotides read TGTGCCAGCAGCCCCGGGATTTCGAGCTCCTACAATGAGCAGTTCTTC. It encodes CASSPGISSSYNEQFF. V is TRBV7-8 and J is TRBJ2-1; perhaps TRBD2 as D (5 bases). The V gene's germline CDR1 is SGHVS and CDR2 FQNEAQ. The germline V and J ends were trimmed by 5 bases and 0 bases, with 14 bases remaining between them. CDR3 length equals 16 residues.

The chain joins TRBV7-9 to TRBJ1-4, with D uncertain. The CDR3 covers 12 residues. CDR1 SEHNR and CDR2 FQNEAQ come from the germline V gene (reference sequence). Trimming took 3 bases from V and 7 from J, leaving 6 bases between them. CDR3 DNA: TGTGCCAGCAGCTTTGAACGTGAAAAACTGTTTTTT. Its translation: CASSFEREKLFF.

This clonotype was detected only a few times. The chain uses TRBV4-2 and TRBJ1-3; the D is unclear. Trimming pared 0 bases from V and 0 bases from J, leaving 9 bases between. Germline CDR1 reads LGHNA; CDR2 reads YNFKEQ. This CDR3 contains 16 residues. The DNA of the CDR3 is TGTGCCAGCAGCCAAGAGGGCAGGAGCTCTGGAAACACCATATATTTT. Translated: CASSQEGRSSGNTIYF.

This clonotype was seen a handful of times. The chain uses TRBV13 and TRBJ2-2; tentative D call: TRBD1 (6 bases). V gave up 2 bases and J gave up 5 bases, with 12 bases separating them. CDR3 size: 15 residues. Germline V gives CDR1 PRHDT, CDR2 FYEKMQ (reference sequence). CDR3 sequence (DNA): TGTGCCAGCAGCTTACTTCTGGGGGCAACCGGGGAGCTGTTTTTT. Translation gives CASSLLLGATGELFF.

This clonotype has just a few counts. CDR3 loop: CASSLVNEQFF. The CDR3 DNA reads TGTGCCAGCAGTTTAGTAAATGAGCAGTTCTTC. The chain couples TRBV12-3 or TRBV12-4 to TRBJ2-1; D gene ambiguous. CDR3 length: 11 amino acids. Trimming stripped 1 base from V and 7 bases from J, with 2 bases between.

This clonotype was detected a few times. The chain links TRBV18 to TRBJ2-1; D is perhaps TRBD2 (5 bases). The V and J ends lost 2 bases and 7 bases respectively, with 6 bases between them. The germline CDR1 and CDR2 sequences are KGHSH and LQKENI. The CDR3 runs 12 residues. CDR3 DNA: TGTGCCAGCTCACCATGGGAGAATGAGCAGTTCTTC. This gives the protein CASSPWENEQFF.

In this sample, this clonotype turned up a few times. The V call is TRBV7-9, the J call TRBJ2-7, with D perhaps matching TRBD1 or TRBD2 (5 bases each). Trimming left V 6 bases short and J 5 bases short, with 17 bases between. CDR1 is SEHNR, CDR2 FQNEAQ, per germline (reference sequence). This CDR3 comprises 14 residues. CDR3 bases: TGTGCCAGCAGTTCAAACCAGGGAGCCGACGAGCAGTACTTC. It translates to CASSSNQGADEQYF.

The CDR3, as DNA: TGTGCCAGCAGGGCAGGGGGCCAAAATGGCTACACCTTC. Protein: CASRAGGQNGYTF. The J gene is TRBJ1-2, the V gene TRBV7-9; 8 bases line up with TRBD1. Trimming took 6 bases from V and 6 from J; bases not matched to a gene: 6. Germline V lookup: CDR1 SEHNR, CDR2 FQNEAQ (reference sequence). This CDR3 region has 13 residues.

This clonotype showed up many times. The rearrangement links TRBV20-1 to TRBJ2-7, with D unclear. In germline, CDR1 is DFQATT, CDR2 SNEGSKA (reference sequence). This CDR3 contains 14 residues. Trimming removed 1 base from V and 5 bases from J, with 15 bases in between. CDR3 in DNA: TGCAGTGCTAGAGTCGTTCACGGCGCCGACGAGCAGTACTTC. Translating gives CSARVVHGADEQYF.

This clonotype was seen a handful of times. This chain's CDR3 is CASSLGGADSNQPQHF. The DNA for the CDR3 is TGTGCCAGCAGTTTAGGGGGGGCGGATAGCAATCAGCCCCAGCATTTT. The chain employs TRBV28 and TRBJ1-5, with D perhaps TRBD1 (6 bases). Germline CDR1 reads MDHEN; CDR2 reads SYDVKM. V lost 2 bases and J lost 0, with 11 bases in between. The CDR3 sequence is 16 residues long.

This clonotype was detected ten times or more. The rearrangement links TRBV9 to TRBJ2-1; a possible D gene is TRBD2 (5 bases). This CDR3 is built from 13 residues. Trimming took 0 bases from V and 8 from J, leaving 9 bases between them. From germline, CDR1 is SGDLS and CDR2 YYNGEE. CDR3 bases: TGTGCCAGCAGCGTAGGGCTAGCCTATGAGCAGTTCTTC. Amino acid sequence: CASSVGLAYEQFF. The whole variable domain, remainder taken from reference TRBV9 and TRBJ2-1, is DSGVTQTPKHLITATGQRVTLRCSPRSGDLSVYWYQQSLDQGLQFLIQYYNGEERAKGNILERFSAQQFPDLHSELNLSSLELGDSALYFCASSVGLAYEQFFGPGTRLTVL.

In this sample, this clonotype turned up a few times. The rearrangement uses TRBV6-2 or TRBV6-3 and TRBJ2-1, with 11 bases identical to TRBD2. This CDR3 is 17 amino acids long. V was pared by 5 bases and J by 5 bases, with 11 bases of the junction left unmatched. Per germline, CDR1 MNHEY and CDR2 SVGEGT. Here the CDR3 DNA reads TGTGCCAGCAGTCCCCCAGGCTTAGCGGGGGGGCACAATGAGCAGTTCTTC. Amino acids: CASSPPGLAGGHNEQFF.